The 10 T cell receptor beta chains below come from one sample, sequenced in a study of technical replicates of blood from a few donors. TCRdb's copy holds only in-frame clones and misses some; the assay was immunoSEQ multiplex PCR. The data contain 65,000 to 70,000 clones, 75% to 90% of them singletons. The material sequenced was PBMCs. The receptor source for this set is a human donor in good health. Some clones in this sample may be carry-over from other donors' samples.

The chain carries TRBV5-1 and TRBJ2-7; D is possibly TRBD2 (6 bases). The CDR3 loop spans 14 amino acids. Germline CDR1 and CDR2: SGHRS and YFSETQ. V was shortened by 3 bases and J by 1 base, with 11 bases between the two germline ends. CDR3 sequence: CASSSPAGSYEQYF. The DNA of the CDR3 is TGCGCCAGCAGCTCACCGGCGGGGTCCTACGAGCAGTACTTC.

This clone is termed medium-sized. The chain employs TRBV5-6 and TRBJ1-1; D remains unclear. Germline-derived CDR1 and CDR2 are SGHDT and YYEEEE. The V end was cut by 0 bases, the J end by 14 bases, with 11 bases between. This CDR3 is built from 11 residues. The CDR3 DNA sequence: TGTGCCAGCAGCTTGGGCCCGAAACTCTTCTTT. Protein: CASSLGPKLFF.

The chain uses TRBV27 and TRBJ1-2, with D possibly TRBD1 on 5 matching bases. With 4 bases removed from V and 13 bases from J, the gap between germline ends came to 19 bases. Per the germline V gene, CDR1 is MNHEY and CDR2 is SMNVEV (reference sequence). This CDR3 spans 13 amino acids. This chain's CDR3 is CASSSGPKLPLTF. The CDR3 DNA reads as TGTGCCAGCAGTTCAGGGCCCAAGTTGCCCCTCACCTTC.

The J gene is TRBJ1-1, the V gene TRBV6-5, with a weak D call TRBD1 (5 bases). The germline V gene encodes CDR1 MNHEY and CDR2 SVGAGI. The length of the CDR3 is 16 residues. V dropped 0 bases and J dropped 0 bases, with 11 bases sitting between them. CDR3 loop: CASSYSPQELNTEAFF. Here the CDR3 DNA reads TGTGCCAGCAGTTACTCGCCACAGGAATTGAACACTGAAGCTTTCTTT.

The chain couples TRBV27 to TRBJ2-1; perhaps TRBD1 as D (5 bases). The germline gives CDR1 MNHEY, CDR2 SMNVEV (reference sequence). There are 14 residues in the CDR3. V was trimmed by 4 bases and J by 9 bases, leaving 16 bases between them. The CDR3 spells CASSYGNLQGEQFF. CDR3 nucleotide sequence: TGTGCCAGCAGTTATGGGAACCTGCAGGGTGAGCAGTTCTTC.

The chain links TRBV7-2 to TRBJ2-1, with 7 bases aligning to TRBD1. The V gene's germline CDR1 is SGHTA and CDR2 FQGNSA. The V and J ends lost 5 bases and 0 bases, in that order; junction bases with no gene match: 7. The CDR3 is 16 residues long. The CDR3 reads CASSTRQGRSYNEQFF. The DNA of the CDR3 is TGTGCCAGCAGCACCCGACAGGGTCGCTCCTACAATGAGCAGTTCTTC.

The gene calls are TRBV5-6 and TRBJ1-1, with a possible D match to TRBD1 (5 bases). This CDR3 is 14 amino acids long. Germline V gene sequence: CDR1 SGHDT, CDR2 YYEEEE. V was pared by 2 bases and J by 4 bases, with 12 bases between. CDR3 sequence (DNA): TGTGCCAGCAGCTTTTATCAGGGATCCACTGAAGCTTTCTTT. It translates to CASSFYQGSTEAFF.

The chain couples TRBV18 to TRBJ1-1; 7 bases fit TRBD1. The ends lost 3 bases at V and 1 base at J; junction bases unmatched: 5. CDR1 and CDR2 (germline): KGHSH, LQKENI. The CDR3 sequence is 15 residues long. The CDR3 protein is CASSPGQVGNTEAFF. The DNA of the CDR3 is TGTGCCAGCTCACCTGGACAGGTTGGGAACACTGAAGCTTTCTTT.

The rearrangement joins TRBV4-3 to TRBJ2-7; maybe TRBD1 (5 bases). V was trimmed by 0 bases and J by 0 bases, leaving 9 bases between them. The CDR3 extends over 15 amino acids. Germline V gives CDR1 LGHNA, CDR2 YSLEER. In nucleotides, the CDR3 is TGCGCCAGCAGCCAAGATACGACAGCCTCCTACGAGCAGTACTTC. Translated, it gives CASSQDTTASYEQYF.

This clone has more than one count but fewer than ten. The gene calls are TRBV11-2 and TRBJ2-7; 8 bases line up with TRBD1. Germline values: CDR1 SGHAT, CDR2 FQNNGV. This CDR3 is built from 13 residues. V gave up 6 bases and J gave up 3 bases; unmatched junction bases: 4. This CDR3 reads CASSRDRLYEQYF. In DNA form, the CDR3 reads TGTGCCAGCAGTCGGGACAGGCTCTACGAGCAGTACTTC.